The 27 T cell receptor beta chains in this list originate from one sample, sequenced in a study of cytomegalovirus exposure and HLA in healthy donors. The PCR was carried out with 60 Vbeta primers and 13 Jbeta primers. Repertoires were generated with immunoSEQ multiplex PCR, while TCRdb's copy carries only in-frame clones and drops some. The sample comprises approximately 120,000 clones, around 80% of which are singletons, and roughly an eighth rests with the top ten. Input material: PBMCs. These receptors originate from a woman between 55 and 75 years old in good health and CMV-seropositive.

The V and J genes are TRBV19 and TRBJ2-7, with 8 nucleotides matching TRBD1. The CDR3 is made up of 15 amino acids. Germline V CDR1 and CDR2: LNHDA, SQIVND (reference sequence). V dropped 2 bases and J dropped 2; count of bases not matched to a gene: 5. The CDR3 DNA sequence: TGTGCCAGTAGTATATGGGGGACAGGAGCCTACGAGCAGTACTTC. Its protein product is CASSIWGTGAYEQYF. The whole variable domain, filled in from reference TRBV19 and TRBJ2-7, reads DGGITQSPKYLFRKEGQNVTLSCEQNLNHDAMYWYRQDPGQGLRLIYYSQIVNDFQKGDIAEGYSVSREKKESFPLTVTSAQKNPTAFYLCASSIWGTGAYEQYFGPGTRLTVT.

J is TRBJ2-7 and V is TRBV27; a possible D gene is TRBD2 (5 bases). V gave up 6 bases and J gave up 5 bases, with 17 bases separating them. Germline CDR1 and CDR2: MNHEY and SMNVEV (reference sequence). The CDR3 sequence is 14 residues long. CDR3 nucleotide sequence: TGTGCCAGCAGCCTCAGGACTGTACCCCACGAGCAGTACTTC. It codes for CASSLRTVPHEQYF.

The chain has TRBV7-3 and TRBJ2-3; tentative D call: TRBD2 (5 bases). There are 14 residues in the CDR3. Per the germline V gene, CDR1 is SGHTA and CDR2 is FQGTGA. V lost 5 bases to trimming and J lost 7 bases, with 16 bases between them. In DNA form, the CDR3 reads TGTGCCAGCAGCCCACTATACGGGGTTTATACGCAGTATTTT. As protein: CASSPLYGVYTQYF.

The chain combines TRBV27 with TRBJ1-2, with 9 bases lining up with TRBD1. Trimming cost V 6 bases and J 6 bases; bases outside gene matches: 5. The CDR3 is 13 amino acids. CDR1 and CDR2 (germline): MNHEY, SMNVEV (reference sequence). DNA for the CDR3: TGTGCCAGCAGAACAGGGGGCGCGCATGGCTACACCTTC. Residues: CASRTGGAHGYTF.

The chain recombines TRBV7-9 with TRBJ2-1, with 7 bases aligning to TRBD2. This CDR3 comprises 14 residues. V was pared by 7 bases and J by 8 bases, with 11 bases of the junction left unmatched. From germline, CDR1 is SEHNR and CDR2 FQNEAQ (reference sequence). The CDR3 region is CASISRRERYEQFF. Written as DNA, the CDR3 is TGTGCCAGCATTTCTCGGCGGGAGAGGTATGAGCAGTTCTTC.

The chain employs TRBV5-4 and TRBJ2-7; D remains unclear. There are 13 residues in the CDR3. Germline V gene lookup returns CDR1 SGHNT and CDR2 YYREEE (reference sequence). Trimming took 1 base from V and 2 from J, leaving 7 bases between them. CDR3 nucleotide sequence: TGTGCCAGCAGCTTGAAGTCGGCCTACGAGCAGTACTTC. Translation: CASSLKSAYEQYF.

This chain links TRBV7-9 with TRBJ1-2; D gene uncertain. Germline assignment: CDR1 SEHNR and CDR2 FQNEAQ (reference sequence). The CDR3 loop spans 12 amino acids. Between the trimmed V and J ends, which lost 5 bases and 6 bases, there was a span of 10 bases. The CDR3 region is CASSPGRHGYTF. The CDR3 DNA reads TGTGCCAGCAGCCCGGGGAGACATGGCTACACCTTC.

Written as DNA, the CDR3 is TGTGCCAGCGCAGGGGGCCGGGAGCAGTACTTC. Translated, it gives CASAGGREQYF. V gene TRBV6-4 combines with J gene TRBJ2-7, with TRBD1 matching over 8 bases. Germline CDR1 reads MRHNA; CDR2 reads SNTAGT. Trimming at V came to 8 bases and at J to 7 bases, leaving 4 bases not matched to a gene. This CDR3 spans 11 amino acids.

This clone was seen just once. Written as DNA, the CDR3 is TGCAGCGTTGGAGGATCCTTTAGGGGTCTGAACACTGAAGCTTTCTTT. Translated: CSVGGSFRGLNTEAFF. The chain employs TRBV29-1 and TRBJ1-1; possible D gene TRBD1, 5 bases. The V and J ends lost 4 bases and 0 bases respectively, with 18 bases between them. Per the germline V gene, CDR1 is SQVTM and CDR2 is ANQGSEA. This CDR3 is 16 amino acids long.

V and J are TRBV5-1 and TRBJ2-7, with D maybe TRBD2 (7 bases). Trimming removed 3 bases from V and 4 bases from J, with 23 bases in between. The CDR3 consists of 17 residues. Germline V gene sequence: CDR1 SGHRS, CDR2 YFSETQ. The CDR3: CASSYGVLGGGGYEQYF. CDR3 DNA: TGCGCCAGCAGCTATGGGGTCCTAGGAGGGGGGGGGTACGAGCAGTACTTC.

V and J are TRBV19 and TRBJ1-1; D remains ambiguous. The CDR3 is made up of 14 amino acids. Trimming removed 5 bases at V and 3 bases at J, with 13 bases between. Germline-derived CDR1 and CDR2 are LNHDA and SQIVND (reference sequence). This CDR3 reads CASSEAGTYTEAFF. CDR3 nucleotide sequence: TGTGCCAGTAGTGAGGCGGGTACATACACTGAAGCTTTCTTT.

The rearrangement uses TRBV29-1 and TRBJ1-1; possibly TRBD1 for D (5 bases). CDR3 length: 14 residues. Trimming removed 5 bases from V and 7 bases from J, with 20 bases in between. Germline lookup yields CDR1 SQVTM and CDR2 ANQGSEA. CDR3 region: CSVLRGARVVEAFF. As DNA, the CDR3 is TGCAGCGTTCTTAGGGGCGCAAGGGTAGTTGAAGCTTTCTTT.

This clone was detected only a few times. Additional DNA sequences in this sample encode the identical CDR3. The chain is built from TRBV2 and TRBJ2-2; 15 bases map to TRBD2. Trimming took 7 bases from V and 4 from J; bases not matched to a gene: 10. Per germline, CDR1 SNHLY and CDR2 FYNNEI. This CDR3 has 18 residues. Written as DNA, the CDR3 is TGTGCCAGCAAACCGGGACTAGCGGGGGGAGCTGGCACCGGGGAGCTGTTTTTT. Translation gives CASKPGLAGGAGTGELFF.

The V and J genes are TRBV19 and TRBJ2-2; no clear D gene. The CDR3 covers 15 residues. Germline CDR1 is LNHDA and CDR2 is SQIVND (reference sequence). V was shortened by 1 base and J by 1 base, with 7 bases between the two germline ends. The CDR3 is CASSIALLNTGELFF. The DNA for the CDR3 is TGTGCCAGTAGTATAGCCCTGTTGAACACCGGGGAGCTGTTTTTT.

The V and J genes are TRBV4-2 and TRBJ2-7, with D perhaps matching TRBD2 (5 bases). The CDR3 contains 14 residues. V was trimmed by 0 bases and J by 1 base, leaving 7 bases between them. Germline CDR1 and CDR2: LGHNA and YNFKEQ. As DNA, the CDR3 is TGTGCCAGCAGCCAAGAACTAGTTTCCTACGAGCAGTACTTC. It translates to CASSQELVSYEQYF.

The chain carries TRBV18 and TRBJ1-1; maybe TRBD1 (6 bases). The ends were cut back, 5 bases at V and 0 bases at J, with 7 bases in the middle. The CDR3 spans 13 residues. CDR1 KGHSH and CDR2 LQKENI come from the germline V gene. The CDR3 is CASSSGVNTEAFF. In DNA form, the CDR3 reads TGTGCCAGCTCATCAGGGGTGAACACTGAAGCTTTCTTT.

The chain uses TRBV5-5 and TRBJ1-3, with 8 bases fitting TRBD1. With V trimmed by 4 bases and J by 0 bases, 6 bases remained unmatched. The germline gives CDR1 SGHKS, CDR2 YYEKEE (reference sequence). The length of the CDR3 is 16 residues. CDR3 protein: CASSGGQALSGNTIYF. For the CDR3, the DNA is TGTGCCAGCAGCGGGGGACAGGCGCTCTCTGGAAACACCATATATTTT.

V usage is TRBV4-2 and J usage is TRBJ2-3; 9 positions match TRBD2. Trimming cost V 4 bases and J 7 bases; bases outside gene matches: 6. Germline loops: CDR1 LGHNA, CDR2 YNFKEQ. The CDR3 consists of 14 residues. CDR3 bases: TGTGCCAGCAGCCCCGGGACTAGCATATATACGCAGTATTTT. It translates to CASSPGTSIYTQYF.

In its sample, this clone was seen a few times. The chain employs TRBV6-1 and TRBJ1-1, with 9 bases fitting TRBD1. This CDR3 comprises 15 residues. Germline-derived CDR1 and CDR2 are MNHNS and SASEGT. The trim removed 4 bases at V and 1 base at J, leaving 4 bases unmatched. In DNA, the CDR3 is TGTGCCAGCAGTGGCCCGGGACAGGGGAACACTGAAGCTTTCTTT. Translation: CASSGPGQGNTEAFF.

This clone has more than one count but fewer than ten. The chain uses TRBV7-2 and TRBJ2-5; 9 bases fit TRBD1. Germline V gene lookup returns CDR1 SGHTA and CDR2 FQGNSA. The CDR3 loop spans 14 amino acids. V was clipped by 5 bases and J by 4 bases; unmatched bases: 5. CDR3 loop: CASSENRGRETQYF. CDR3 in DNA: TGTGCCAGCAGCGAAAACAGGGGGCGAGAGACCCAGTACTTC.

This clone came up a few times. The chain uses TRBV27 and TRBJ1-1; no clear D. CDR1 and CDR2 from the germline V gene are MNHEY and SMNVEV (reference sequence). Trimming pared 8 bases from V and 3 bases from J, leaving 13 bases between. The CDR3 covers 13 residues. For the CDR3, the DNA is TGTGCCAGCCACGGACGGGGAGACACTGAAGCTTTCTTT. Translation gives CASHGRGDTEAFF.

The CDR3 loop is CASSLVSLAGGETQYF. The CDR3 DNA sequence: TGTGCCAGCAGCTTAGTTTCGCTAGCGGGAGGTGAGACCCAGTACTTC. The V and J genes are TRBV7-2 and TRBJ2-5, with TRBD2 identical over 11 bases. The V segment lost 1 base and the J segment 5 bases; nucleotides outside the gene matches: 6. This CDR3 has 16 amino acids. Per the germline V gene, CDR1 is SGHTA and CDR2 is FQGNSA.

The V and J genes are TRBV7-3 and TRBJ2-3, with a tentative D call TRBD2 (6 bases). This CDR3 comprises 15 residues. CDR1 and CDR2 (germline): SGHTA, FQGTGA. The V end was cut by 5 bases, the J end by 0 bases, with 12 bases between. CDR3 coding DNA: TGTGCCAGCAGCCTGGACGGGACTAGCACAGATACGCAGTATTTT. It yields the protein CASSLDGTSTDTQYF. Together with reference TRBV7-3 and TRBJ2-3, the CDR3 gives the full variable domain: GAGVSQTPSNKVTEKGKYVELRCDPISGHTALYWYRQSLGQGPEFLIYFQGTGAADDSGLPNDRFFAVRPEGSVSTLKIQRTERGDSAVYLCASSLDGTSTDTQYFGPGTRLTVL.

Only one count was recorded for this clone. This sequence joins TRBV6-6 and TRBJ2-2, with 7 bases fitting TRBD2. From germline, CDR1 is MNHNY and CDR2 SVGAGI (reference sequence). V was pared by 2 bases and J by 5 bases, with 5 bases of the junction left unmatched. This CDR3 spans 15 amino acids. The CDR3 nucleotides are TGTGCCAGCAGTTACGACATCGGGGGGACCGGGGAGCTGTTTTTT. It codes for CASSYDIGGTGELFF.

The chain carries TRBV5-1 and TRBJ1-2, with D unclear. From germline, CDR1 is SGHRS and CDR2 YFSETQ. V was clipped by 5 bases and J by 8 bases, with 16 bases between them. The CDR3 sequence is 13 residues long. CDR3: CASSYDKGGGYTF. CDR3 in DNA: TGCGCCAGCAGTTACGACAAAGGAGGGGGCTACACCTTC.

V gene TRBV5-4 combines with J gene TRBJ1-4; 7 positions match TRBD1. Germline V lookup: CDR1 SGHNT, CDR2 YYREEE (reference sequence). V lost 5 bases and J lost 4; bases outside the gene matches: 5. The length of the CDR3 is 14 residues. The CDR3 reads CASSSGQSNEKLFF. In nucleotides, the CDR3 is TGTGCCAGCAGTTCGGGACAGAGTAATGAAAAACTGTTTTTT.

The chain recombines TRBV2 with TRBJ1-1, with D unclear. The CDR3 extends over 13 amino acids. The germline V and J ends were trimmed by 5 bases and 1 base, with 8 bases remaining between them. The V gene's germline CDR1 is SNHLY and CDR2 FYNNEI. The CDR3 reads CASSSRRNTEAFF. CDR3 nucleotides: TGTGCCAGCAGTTCCAGAAGGAACACTGAAGCTTTCTTT.